This T cell receptor beta chain came from a study of T-cell memory formation after mild COVID-19. Employing constant-segment primers, 5'RACE generated TCR alpha and TCR beta cDNA libraries bearing sample barcodes and UMIs. MiXCR, run by TCRdb on the 5' RACE reads, gives a single entry per CDR3 protein. The data show over 350,000 distinct CDR3 sequences, roughly 24% seen once. This clonotype was counted ten times or more. The CDR3 has 13 amino acids. After removal of 6 bases from V and 8 bases from J, the junction contained 9 bases not matched to a gene. Germline V gene sequence: CDR1 SQVTM, CDR2 ANQGSEA.

The chain uses TRBV29-1 and TRBJ2-1; 8 bases align to TRBD1. The sequence derives from an adult woman who had mild COVID-19 (a few samples of this study predate the infection). Cell type and time point are not known. Material: PBMCs or a T cell subset sorted from them (not recorded which). CDR3 loop: CSVSSGQGDEQFF. The DNA of the CDR3 is TGCAGCGTCTCCTCCGGACAGGGCGATGAGCAGTTCTTC.